These T cell receptor beta chains were read from a single sample in a study of shared clonotypes between healthy human individuals. Produced via immunoSEQ multiplex PCR; TCRdb's table is partial and in-frame only. Here the sample spans a few million clones, about 92% being singletons. Sequenced material: naive CD4+ T cells sorted from blood. These receptors all come from a man between 18 and 29 years old in good health. CDR3s include the opening cysteine and the closing phenylalanine or tryptophan. Each record gives: clone size, D gene, J gene, V gene, CDR3 DNA, CDR3 protein. The D gene is left open where the match is weak. The size entry is marked missing in some rows and otherwise reads once, few, many or a size class.

clone_size: .; d_call: TRBD1; j_call: TRBJ1-2; v_call: TRBV25-1; cdr3_nt: TGTGCCAGCAGTGGGAGACTGACAGGGAAAGATGGCTACACCTTC; cdr3_aa: CASSGRLTGKDGYTF
clone_size: .; d_call: .; j_call: TRBJ1-5; v_call: TRBV7-2; cdr3_nt: TGTGCCAGCAGCTCAGGGGACGCGCTTCAGCCCCAGCATTTT; cdr3_aa: CASSSGDALQPQHF
clone_size: few; d_call: .; j_call: TRBJ1-1; v_call: TRBV29-1; cdr3_nt: TGCAGCGTTGTGGGGCAGGGGAACACTGAAGCTTTCTTT; cdr3_aa: CSVVGQGNTEAFF
clone_size: .; d_call: .; j_call: TRBJ2-7; v_call: TRBV7-8; cdr3_nt: TGTGCCAGCAGACGGACGGAAGCCTACGAGCAGTACTTC; cdr3_aa: CASRRTEAYEQYF
clone_size: .; d_call: TRBD2; j_call: TRBJ2-5; v_call: TRBV7-9; cdr3_nt: TGTGCCAGCACCCGGACTAGCGGGAGGAAAGAGACCCAGTACTTC; cdr3_aa: CASTRTSGRKETQYF
clone_size: .; d_call: .; j_call: TRBJ1-6; v_call: TRBV11-2; cdr3_nt: TGTGCCAGCAGCTTAGATCTTGGGACCGTACCGGGGTCACCCCTCCACTTT; cdr3_aa: CASSLDLGTVPGSPLHF
clone_size: .; d_call: .; j_call: TRBJ2-1; v_call: TRBV6-6; cdr3_nt: TGTGCCAGCAGTTTGGCCGGGGCGGAGAATGAGCAGTTCTTC; cdr3_aa: CASSLAGAENEQFF
clone_size: .; d_call: TRBD2; j_call: TRBJ2-7; v_call: TRBV5-1; cdr3_nt: TGCGCCAGCACCTTAGCGGGGAGCTCCTACGAGCAGTACTTC; cdr3_aa: CASTLAGSSYEQYF
clone_size: .; d_call: TRBD2; j_call: TRBJ2-7; v_call: TRBV27; cdr3_nt: TGTGCCAGCAAAAGAGGGCTAGCGGGCGACTCCTACGAGCAGTACTTC; cdr3_aa: CASKRGLAGDSYEQYF
clone_size: .; d_call: .; j_call: TRBJ2-4; v_call: TRBV7-8; cdr3_nt: TGTGCCAGCAGCAGCCCCCACGGGACCGAAAACATTCAGTACTTC; cdr3_aa: CASSSPHGTENIQYF
clone_size: .; d_call: .; j_call: TRBJ1-1; v_call: TRBV4-1; cdr3_nt: TGCGCCAGCAGCCAAGTTTCGGGTCGCCAGGGGCCCCGGCAGGTAGCTTTCTTT; cdr3_aa: CASSQVSGRQGPRQVAFF
clone_size: .; d_call: .; j_call: TRBJ1-1; v_call: TRBV7-2; cdr3_nt: TGTGCCAGCAGCTCCGTCCGGGGCCTCGCCGCTGAAGCTTTCTTT; cdr3_aa: CASSSVRGLAAEAFF
clone_size: .; d_call: TRBD2; j_call: TRBJ2-5; v_call: TRBV5-4; cdr3_nt: TGTGCCAGCAGCTTAAGACTAGCGGGAGAAGAGACCCAGTACTTC; cdr3_aa: CASSLRLAGEETQYF
clone_size: .; d_call: .; j_call: TRBJ2-1; v_call: TRBV23-1; cdr3_nt: TGCGCCAGCAGTCAAGGGCCTGATGGGGGTAGTAGAAACAATGAGCAGTTCTTC; cdr3_aa: CASSQGPDGGSRNNEQFF
clone_size: .; d_call: .; j_call: TRBJ2-5; v_call: TRBV28; cdr3_nt: TGTGCCAGCAGGGCCCCTAGCTTCTCGGAGACCCAGTACTTC; cdr3_aa: CASRAPSFSETQYF
clone_size: once; d_call: .; j_call: TRBJ1-1; v_call: TRBV5-1; cdr3_nt: TGCGCCAGCAGCTTGGCCGGGCAACCGAACACTGAAGCTTTCTTT; cdr3_aa: CASSLAGQPNTEAFF
clone_size: .; d_call: TRBD1; j_call: TRBJ2-7; v_call: TRBV18; cdr3_nt: TGTGCCAGCTCACCGCTGACAGGGAGCTCCTACGAGCAGTACTTC; cdr3_aa: CASSPLTGSSYEQYF
clone_size: .; d_call: .; j_call: TRBJ2-1; v_call: TRBV6-4; cdr3_nt: TGTGCCAGCAGCCTAGAACACCAAGGCTACAATGAGCAGTTCTTC; cdr3_aa: CASSLEHQGYNEQFF
clone_size: .; d_call: .; j_call: TRBJ1-1; v_call: TRBV28; cdr3_nt: TGTGCCAGCAGTTTTTCGGGTAGGAGTCCCACTGAAGCTTTCTTT; cdr3_aa: CASSFSGRSPTEAFF
clone_size: .; d_call: .; j_call: TRBJ2-2; v_call: TRBV18; cdr3_nt: TGTGCCAGCTCATTACAAACCGGGGAGCTGTTTTTT; cdr3_aa: CASSLQTGELFF
clone_size: .; d_call: .; j_call: TRBJ1-6; v_call: TRBV27; cdr3_nt: TGTGCCAGCACCGGGGAGGGAAATTCACCCCTCCACTTT; cdr3_aa: CASTGEGNSPLHF
clone_size: .; d_call: TRBD1; j_call: TRBJ2-7; v_call: TRBV27; cdr3_nt: TGTGCCAGCAGTTTATCCCGGACAGGGAGCTACGAGCAGTACTTC; cdr3_aa: CASSLSRTGSYEQYF
clone_size: .; d_call: .; j_call: TRBJ1-3; v_call: TRBV18; cdr3_nt: TGTGCCAGCTCACCGACTGCCAACGGGGGAAACACCATATATTTT; cdr3_aa: CASSPTANGGNTIYF
clone_size: .; d_call: .; j_call: TRBJ1-1; v_call: TRBV28; cdr3_nt: TGTGCCAGCATAAGGGATGTGAACACTGAAGCTTTCTTT; cdr3_aa: CASIRDVNTEAFF
clone_size: .; d_call: .; j_call: TRBJ1-5; v_call: TRBV21-1; cdr3_nt: TGTGCCAGCAGCAAAATTGGCAGGGGGGGACTCAATCAGCCCCAGCATTTT; cdr3_aa: CASSKIGRGGLNQPQHF
clone_size: .; d_call: .; j_call: TRBJ1-2; v_call: TRBV10-2; cdr3_nt: TGCGCCAGCAGTCGGGGTAGCGATGGCTACACCTTC; cdr3_aa: CASSRGSDGYTF
clone_size: .; d_call: .; j_call: TRBJ2-2; v_call: TRBV10-1; cdr3_nt: TGCGCCAGCAGTGAGACAGGGATTCCCGGGGAGCTGTTTTTT; cdr3_aa: CASSETGIPGELFF
clone_size: .; d_call: TRBD1; j_call: TRBJ1-2; v_call: TRBV30; cdr3_nt: TGTGCCTGGGACAGGGGGCTCGGCTATGGCTACACCTTC; cdr3_aa: CAWDRGLGYGYTF
clone_size: .; d_call: .; j_call: TRBJ2-1; v_call: TRBV5-6; cdr3_nt: TGTGCCAGCAGCTTGAGCGGAGGAGGCAATGAGCAGTTCTTC; cdr3_aa: CASSLSGGGNEQFF
clone_size: .; d_call: TRBD1; j_call: TRBJ1-5; v_call: TRBV6-6; cdr3_nt: TGTGCCAGCAGGTCCGGGACAGGGATTCAGCCCCAGCATTTT; cdr3_aa: CASRSGTGIQPQHF
clone_size: .; d_call: .; j_call: TRBJ1-4; v_call: TRBV6-5; cdr3_nt: TGTGCCAGCAGCCCCGGGACGGGTAATGAAAAACTGTTTTTT; cdr3_aa: CASSPGTGNEKLFF
clone_size: .; d_call: .; j_call: TRBJ2-7; v_call: TRBV5-1; cdr3_nt: TGCGCCAGCAGCTTAGGGTCGCACGTCTCCGAGCAGTACTTC; cdr3_aa: CASSLGSHVSEQYF
clone_size: .; d_call: TRBD1; j_call: TRBJ2-1; v_call: TRBV29-1; cdr3_nt: TGCAGCGTTGATCTATCCTCCCGGACAGGGTATAATGAGCAGTTCTTC; cdr3_aa: CSVDLSSRTGYNEQFF
clone_size: .; d_call: .; j_call: TRBJ2-5; v_call: TRBV5-4; cdr3_nt: TGTGCCAGCAGCTTGGACCCCTCGGAGACCCAGTACTTC; cdr3_aa: CASSLDPSETQYF
clone_size: .; d_call: TRBD2; j_call: TRBJ2-5; v_call: TRBV10-3; cdr3_nt: TGTGCCATCAGTGACGGCGGGGGGGCCGAGACCCAGTACTTC; cdr3_aa: CAISDGGGAETQYF
clone_size: .; d_call: .; j_call: TRBJ1-4; v_call: TRBV20-1; cdr3_nt: TGCAGTGCCCTAGGACAGGAAAAACTGTTTTTT; cdr3_aa: CSALGQEKLFF
clone_size: .; d_call: .; j_call: TRBJ1-5; v_call: TRBV19; cdr3_nt: TGTGCCAGCCTCCCACTTGGGGTAAGCAATCAGCCCCAGCATTTT; cdr3_aa: CASLPLGVSNQPQHF
clone_size: .; d_call: TRBD2; j_call: TRBJ2-1; v_call: TRBV6-6; cdr3_nt: TGTGCCAGCAGTCGACTAGCGGGAATTTATGAGCAGTTCTTC; cdr3_aa: CASSRLAGIYEQFF
clone_size: .; d_call: TRBD2; j_call: TRBJ2-7; v_call: TRBV6-5; cdr3_nt: TGTGCCAGCAGTTACGGAGGACTAGGCTACGAGCAGTACTTC; cdr3_aa: CASSYGGLGYEQYF
clone_size: .; d_call: TRBD2; j_call: TRBJ2-7; v_call: TRBV15; cdr3_nt: TGTGCCACCAGCAGAGGCCAAGCGGGAGGGACCTACGAGCAGTACTTC; cdr3_aa: CATSRGQAGGTYEQYF
clone_size: .; d_call: .; j_call: TRBJ1-5; v_call: TRBV19; cdr3_nt: TGTGCCAGTAGTACCCTACAGGGTAATCAGCCCCAGCATTTT; cdr3_aa: CASSTLQGNQPQHF
clone_size: .; d_call: .; j_call: TRBJ2-6; v_call: TRBV19; cdr3_nt: TGTGCCAGTAGTATGACCTTTTCTGGGGCCAACGTCCTGACTTTC; cdr3_aa: CASSMTFSGANVLTF
clone_size: .; d_call: .; j_call: TRBJ2-7; v_call: TRBV6-6; cdr3_nt: TGTGCCAGCAGCCCCAGGACAGTAATCGAGCAGTACTTC; cdr3_aa: CASSPRTVIEQYF
clone_size: .; d_call: TRBD2; j_call: TRBJ2-1; v_call: TRBV25-1; cdr3_nt: TGTGCCAGCAGTGAATCGGGGGGAGGGAGGTACAATGAGCAGTTCTTC; cdr3_aa: CASSESGGGRYNEQFF
clone_size: .; d_call: .; j_call: TRBJ2-1; v_call: TRBV2; cdr3_nt: TGTGCCAGCAGTGAAGACGACTGGCCTACTTACAATGAGCAGTTCTTC; cdr3_aa: CASSEDDWPTYNEQFF
clone_size: .; d_call: TRBD2; j_call: TRBJ2-1; v_call: TRBV5-1; cdr3_nt: TGCGCCAGCAGCTTACTAGCGGGGGGTAATGAGCAGTTCTTC; cdr3_aa: CASSLLAGGNEQFF
clone_size: .; d_call: TRBD2; j_call: TRBJ2-1; v_call: TRBV6-5; cdr3_nt: TGTGCCAGCAGTTCTACTAGCGGGAGGCCTAACAATGAGCAGTTCTTC; cdr3_aa: CASSSTSGRPNNEQFF
clone_size: .; d_call: .; j_call: TRBJ1-6; v_call: TRBV7-9; cdr3_nt: TGTGCCAGCAGCTTACCACCGGGACATTTTTCACCCCTCCACTTT; cdr3_aa: CASSLPPGHFSPLHF
clone_size: .; d_call: .; j_call: TRBJ2-2; v_call: TRBV5-1; cdr3_nt: TGCGCCAGCAGCTTGGAGACACCAAACACCGGGGAGCTGTTTTTT; cdr3_aa: CASSLETPNTGELFF
clone_size: .; d_call: .; j_call: TRBJ2-2; v_call: TRBV6-6; cdr3_nt: TGTGCCAGCAGGGTATCAGGGGTTAGGACCGGGGAGCTGTTTTTT; cdr3_aa: CASRVSGVRTGELFF
clone_size: .; d_call: TRBD1; j_call: TRBJ2-1; v_call: TRBV5-4; cdr3_nt: TGTGCCAGCAGGCCGGGACAGGGTTCCGATGAGCAGTTCTTC; cdr3_aa: CASRPGQGSDEQFF
clone_size: .; d_call: .; j_call: TRBJ1-2; v_call: TRBV7-9; cdr3_nt: TGTGCCAGCGGAGGGTTGAGGGTGGTTGACTATGGCTACACCTTC; cdr3_aa: CASGGLRVVDYGYTF